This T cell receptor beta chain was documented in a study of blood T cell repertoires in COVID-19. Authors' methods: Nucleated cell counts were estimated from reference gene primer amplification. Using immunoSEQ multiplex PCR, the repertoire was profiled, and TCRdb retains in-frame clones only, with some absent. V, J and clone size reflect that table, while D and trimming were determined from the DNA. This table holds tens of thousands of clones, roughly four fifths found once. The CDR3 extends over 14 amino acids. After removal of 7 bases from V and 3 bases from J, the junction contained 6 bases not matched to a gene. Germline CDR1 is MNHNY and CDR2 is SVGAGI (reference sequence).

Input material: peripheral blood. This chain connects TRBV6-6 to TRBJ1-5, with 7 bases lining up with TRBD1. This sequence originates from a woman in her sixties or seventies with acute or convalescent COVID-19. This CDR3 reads CASTYRGYNQPQHF. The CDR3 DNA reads TGTGCCAGCACGTACAGGGGATACAATCAGCCCCAGCATTTT.